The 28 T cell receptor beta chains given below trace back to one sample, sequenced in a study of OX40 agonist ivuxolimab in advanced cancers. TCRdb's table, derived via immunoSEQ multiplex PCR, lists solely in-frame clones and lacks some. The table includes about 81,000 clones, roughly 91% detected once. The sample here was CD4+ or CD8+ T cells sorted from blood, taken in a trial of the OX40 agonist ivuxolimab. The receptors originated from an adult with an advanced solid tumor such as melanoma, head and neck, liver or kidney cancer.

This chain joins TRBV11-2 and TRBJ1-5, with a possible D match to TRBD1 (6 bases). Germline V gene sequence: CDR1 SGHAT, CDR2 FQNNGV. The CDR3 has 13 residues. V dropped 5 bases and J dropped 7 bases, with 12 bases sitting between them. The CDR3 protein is CASSPGVMQPQHF. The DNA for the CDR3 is TGTGCCAGCAGCCCAGGGGTCATGCAGCCCCAGCATTTT.

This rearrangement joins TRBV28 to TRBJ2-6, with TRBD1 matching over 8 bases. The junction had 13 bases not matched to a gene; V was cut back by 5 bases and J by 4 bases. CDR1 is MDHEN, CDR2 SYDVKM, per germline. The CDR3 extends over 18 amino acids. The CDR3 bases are TGTGCCAGCAGTCCTCGGACAGGGCGGATTGACGGGGCCAACGTCCTGACTTTC. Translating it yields CASSPRTGRIDGANVLTF.

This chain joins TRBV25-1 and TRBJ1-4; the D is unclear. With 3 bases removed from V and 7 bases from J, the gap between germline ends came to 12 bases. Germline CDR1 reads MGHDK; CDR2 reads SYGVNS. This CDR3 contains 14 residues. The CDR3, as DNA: TGTGCCAGCAGTGATGTAGGGATCGGTGAAAAACTGTTTTTT. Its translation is CASSDVGIGEKLFF.

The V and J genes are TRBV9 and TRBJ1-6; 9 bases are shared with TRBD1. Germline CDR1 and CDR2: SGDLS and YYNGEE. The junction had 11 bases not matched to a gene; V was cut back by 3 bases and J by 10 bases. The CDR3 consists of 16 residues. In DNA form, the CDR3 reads TGTGCCAGCAGCGGGACGGGACAGGGTCCGGGCTCACCCCTCCACTTT. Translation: CASSGTGQGPGSPLHF.

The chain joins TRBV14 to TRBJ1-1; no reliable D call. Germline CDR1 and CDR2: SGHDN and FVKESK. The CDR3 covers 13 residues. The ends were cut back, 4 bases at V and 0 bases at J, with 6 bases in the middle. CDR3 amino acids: CASSLQVNTEAFF. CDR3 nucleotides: TGTGCCAGCAGCCTTCAGGTGAACACTGAAGCTTTCTTT.

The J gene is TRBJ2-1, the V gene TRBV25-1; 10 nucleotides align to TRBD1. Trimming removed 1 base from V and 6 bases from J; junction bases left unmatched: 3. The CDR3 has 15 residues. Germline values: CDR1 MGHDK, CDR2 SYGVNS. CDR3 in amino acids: CASSESGTGANEQFF. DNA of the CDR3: TGTGCCAGCAGTGAATCTGGGACAGGGGCCAATGAGCAGTTCTTC.

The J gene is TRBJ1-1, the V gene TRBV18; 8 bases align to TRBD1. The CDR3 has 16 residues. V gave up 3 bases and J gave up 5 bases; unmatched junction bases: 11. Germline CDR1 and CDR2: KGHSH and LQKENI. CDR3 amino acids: CASSPPGQVIPTEAFF. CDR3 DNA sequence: TGTGCCAGCTCACCCCCGGGACAGGTAATCCCAACTGAAGCTTTCTTT.

Here the CDR3 reads CASSQDQDQPQHF. CDR3 bases: TGTGCCAGCAGCCAGGACCAGGATCAGCCCCAGCATTTT. The V call is TRBV2, the J call TRBJ1-5; D is undetermined. V was cut by 6 bases and J by 5 bases, with 11 bases left in between. The CDR3 has 13 residues. Germline V lookup: CDR1 SNHLY, CDR2 FYNNEI.

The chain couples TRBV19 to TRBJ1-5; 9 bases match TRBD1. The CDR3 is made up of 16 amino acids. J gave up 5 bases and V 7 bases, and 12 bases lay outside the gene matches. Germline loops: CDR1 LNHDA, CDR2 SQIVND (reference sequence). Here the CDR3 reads CASTGQGPGRDQPQHF. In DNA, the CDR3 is TGTGCCAGTACCGGACAGGGGCCGGGTCGAGATCAGCCCCAGCATTTT.

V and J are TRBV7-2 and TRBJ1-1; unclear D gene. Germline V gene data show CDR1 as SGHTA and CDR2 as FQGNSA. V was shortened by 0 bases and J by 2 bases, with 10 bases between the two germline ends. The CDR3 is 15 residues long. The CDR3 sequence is CASSLAEVGNTEAFF. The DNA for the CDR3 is TGTGCCAGCAGCTTAGCGGAAGTGGGCAACACTGAAGCTTTCTTT.

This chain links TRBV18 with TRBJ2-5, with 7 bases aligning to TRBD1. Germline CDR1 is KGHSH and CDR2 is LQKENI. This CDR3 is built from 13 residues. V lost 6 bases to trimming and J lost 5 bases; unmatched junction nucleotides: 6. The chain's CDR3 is CASSRQGGETQYF. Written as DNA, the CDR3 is TGTGCCAGCTCCCGACAGGGCGGGGAGACCCAGTACTTC.

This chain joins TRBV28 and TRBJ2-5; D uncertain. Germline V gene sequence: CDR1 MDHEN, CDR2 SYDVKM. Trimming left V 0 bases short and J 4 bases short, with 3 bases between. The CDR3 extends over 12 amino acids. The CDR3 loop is CASSLWGETQYF. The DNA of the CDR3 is TGTGCCAGCAGTTTATGGGGAGAGACCCAGTACTTC. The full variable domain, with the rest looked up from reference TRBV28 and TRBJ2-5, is DVKVTQSSRYLVKRTGEKVFLECVQDMDHENMFWYRQDPGLGLRLIYFSYDVKMKEKGDIPEGYSVSREKKERFSLILESASTNQTSMYLCASSLWGETQYFGPGTRLLVL.

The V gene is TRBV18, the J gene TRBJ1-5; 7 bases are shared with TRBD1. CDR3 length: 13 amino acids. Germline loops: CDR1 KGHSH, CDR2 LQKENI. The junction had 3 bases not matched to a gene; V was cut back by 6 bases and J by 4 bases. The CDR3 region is CASSPGQNQPQHF. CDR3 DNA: TGTGCCAGCTCGCCGGGACAGAATCAGCCCCAGCATTTT.

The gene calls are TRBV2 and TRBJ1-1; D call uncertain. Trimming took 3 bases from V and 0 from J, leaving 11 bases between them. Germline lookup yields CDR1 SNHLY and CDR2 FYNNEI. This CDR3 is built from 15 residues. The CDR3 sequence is CASSERPALNTEAFF. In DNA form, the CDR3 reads TGTGCCAGCAGTGAGAGGCCAGCCTTGAACACTGAAGCTTTCTTT.

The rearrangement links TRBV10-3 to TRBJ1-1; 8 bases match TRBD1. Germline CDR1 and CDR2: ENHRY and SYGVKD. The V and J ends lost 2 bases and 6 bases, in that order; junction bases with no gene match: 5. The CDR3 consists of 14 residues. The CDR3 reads CAISEGDRKPEAFF. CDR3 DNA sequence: TGTGCCATCAGTGAGGGGGACAGGAAACCTGAAGCTTTCTTT.

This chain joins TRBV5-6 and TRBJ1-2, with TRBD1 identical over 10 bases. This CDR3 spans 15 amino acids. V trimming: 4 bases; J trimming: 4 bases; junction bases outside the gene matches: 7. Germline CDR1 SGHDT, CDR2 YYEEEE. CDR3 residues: CASSPWDRGSYGYTF. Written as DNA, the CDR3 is TGTGCCAGCAGCCCCTGGGACAGGGGTAGCTATGGCTACACCTTC.

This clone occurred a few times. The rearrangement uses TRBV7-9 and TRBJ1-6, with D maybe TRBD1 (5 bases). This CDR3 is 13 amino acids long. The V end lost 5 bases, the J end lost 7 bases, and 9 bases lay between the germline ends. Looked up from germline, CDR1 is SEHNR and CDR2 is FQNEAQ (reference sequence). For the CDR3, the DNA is TGTGCCAGCAGCCAGGACATGAATTCACCCCTCCACTTT. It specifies CASSQDMNSPLHF.

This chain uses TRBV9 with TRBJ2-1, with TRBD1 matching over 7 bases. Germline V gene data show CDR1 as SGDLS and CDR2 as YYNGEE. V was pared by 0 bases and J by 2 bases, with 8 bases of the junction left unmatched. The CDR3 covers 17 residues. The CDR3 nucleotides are TGTGCCAGCAGCGTAGCTACGGGACAGCCAACCTACAATGAGCAGTTCTTC. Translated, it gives CASSVATGQPTYNEQFF.

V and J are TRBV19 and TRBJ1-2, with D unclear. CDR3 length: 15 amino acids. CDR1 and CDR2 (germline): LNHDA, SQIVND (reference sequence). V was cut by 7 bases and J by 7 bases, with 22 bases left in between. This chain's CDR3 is CASTPVLGSGGGYTF. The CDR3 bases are TGTGCCAGTACTCCCGTTTTGGGTTCCGGCGGTGGCTACACCTTC.

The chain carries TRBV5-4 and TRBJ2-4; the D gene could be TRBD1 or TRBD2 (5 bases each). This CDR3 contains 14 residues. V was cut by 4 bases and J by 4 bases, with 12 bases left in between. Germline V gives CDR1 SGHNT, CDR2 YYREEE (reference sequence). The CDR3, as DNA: TGTGCCAGCAGCCCTGAGTGGGGGAAAAACATTCAGTACTTC. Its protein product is CASSPEWGKNIQYF.

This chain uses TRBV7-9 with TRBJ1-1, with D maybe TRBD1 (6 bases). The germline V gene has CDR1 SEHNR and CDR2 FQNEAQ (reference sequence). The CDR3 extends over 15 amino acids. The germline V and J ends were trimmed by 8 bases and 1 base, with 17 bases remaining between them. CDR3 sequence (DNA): TGTGCCAGCCTTGGGGGGCGGGCTAGGAACACTGAAGCTTTCTTT. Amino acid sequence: CASLGGRARNTEAFF.

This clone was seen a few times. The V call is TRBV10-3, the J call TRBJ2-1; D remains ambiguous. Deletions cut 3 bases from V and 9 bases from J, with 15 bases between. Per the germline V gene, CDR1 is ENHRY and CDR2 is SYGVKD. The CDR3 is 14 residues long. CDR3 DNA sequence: TGTGCCATCAGTGACAGGAACCCCTTTGGTGAGCAGTTCTTC. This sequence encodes CAISDRNPFGEQFF.

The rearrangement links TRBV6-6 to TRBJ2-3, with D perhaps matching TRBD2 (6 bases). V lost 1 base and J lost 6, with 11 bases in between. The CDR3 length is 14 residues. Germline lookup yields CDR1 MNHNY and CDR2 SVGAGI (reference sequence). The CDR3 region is CASSYFTGGDTQYF. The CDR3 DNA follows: TGTGCCAGCAGTTACTTTACCGGGGGTGATACGCAGTATTTT.

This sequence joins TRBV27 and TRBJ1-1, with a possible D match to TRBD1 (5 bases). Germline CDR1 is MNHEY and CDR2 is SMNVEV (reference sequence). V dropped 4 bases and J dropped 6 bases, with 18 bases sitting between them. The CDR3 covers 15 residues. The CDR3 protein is CASSSTGGRAPEAFF. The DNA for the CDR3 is TGTGCCAGCAGTTCTACGGGGGGTAGAGCTCCTGAAGCTTTCTTT.

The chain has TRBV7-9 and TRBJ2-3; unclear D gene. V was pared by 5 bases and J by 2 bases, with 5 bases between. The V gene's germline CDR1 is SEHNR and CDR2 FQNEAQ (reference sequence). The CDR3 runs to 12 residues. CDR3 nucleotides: TGTGCCAGCAGCCCCTCCACAGATACGCAGTATTTT. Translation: CASSPSTDTQYF.

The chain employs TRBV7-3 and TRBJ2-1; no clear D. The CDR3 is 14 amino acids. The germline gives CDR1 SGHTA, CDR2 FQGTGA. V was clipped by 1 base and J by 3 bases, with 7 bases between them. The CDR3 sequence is CASSLIGSYNEQFF. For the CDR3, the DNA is TGTGCCAGCAGCTTAATCGGCAGCTACAATGAGCAGTTCTTC.

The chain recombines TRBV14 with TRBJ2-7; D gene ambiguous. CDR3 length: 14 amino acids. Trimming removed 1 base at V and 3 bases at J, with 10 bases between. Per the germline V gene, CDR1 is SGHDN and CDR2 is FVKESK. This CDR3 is CASSQGLRIYEQYF. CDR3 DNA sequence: TGTGCCAGCAGCCAAGGTCTAAGGATCTACGAGCAGTACTTC.

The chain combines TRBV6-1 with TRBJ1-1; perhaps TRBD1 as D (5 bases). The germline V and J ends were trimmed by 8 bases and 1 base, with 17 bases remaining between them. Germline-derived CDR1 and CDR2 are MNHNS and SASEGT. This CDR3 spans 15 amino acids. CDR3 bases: TGTGCCAGCCCACCCGAGGAGGACAAGAACACTGAAGCTTTCTTT. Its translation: CASPPEEDKNTEAFF.